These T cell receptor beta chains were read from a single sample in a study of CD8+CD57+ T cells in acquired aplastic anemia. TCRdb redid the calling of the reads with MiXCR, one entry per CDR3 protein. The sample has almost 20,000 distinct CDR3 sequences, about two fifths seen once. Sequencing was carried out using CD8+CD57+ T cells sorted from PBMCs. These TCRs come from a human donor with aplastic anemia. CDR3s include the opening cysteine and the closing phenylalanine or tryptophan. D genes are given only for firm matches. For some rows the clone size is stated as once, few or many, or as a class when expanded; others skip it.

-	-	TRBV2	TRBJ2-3	CASRPSPVRKARLGLSTDTQYF	TGTGCCAGCAGGCCCTCGCCGGTTAGGAAGGCCCGTTTGGGGCTTAGCACAGATACGCAGTATTTT
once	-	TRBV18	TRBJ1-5	CASSAQGDQPQHF	TGTGCCAGCTCCGCCCAGGGCGATCAGCCCCAGCATTTT
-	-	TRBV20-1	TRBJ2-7	CSARDGDLFLYDQYF	TGCAGTGCTAGAGATGGTGACCTATTCCTTTACGATCAGTACTTC
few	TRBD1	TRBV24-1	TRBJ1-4	CATRDSNEKLFF	TGTGCCACCCGGGACAGTAATGAAAAACTGTTTTTT
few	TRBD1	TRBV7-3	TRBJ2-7	CASSSGTGGAYEQYF	TGTGCCAGCAGCTCCGGGACAGGGGGCGCCTACGAGCAGTACTTC
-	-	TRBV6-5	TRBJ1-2	CASSYGEGGGLYGYTF	TGTGCCAGCAGTTACGGGGAGGGCGGCGGACTCTATGGCTACACCTTC
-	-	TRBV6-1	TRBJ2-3	CASQAAGPYTQYF	TGTGCCAGTCAAGCCGCGGGCCCTTATACGCAGTATTTT
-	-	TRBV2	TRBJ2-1	CASSDSGSSYNEQFF	TGTGCCAGCAGTGACTCCGGGAGCTCCTACAATGAGCAGTTCTTC
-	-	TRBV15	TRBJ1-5	CATSPRRGNQPQHF	TGTGCTACCAGCCCACGGAGGGGGAATCAGCCCCAGCATTTT
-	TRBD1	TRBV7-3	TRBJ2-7	CASSLSDRGQAYEQYF	TGTGCCAGCAGCTTATCGGACAGGGGCCAGGCCTACGAGCAGTACTTC